This T cell receptor beta chain appears in the sequencing data of a study of shared clonotypes between healthy human individuals. This CDR3 has 15 amino acids. The V gene lost 4 bases and the J gene lost 2 bases, with 14 bases spanning the gap. From germline, CDR1 is ENHRY and CDR2 SYGVKD. Each subset's genomic DNA was split evenly across several immunoSEQ plates. Clones were sequenced by immunoSEQ multiplex PCR, and TCRdb holds only the in-frame ones, with some missing. This table holds roughly 760,000 clones, around 74% found once. A word on this clone: Its specificity is not known.

Study-wide results and caveats: An effect of sequencing depth on clonotype sharing among donors was expected. A handful of donors had roughly 5.2% of their naive CD4 clonotypes in common. Rarefaction curves obtained for sorted subsets showed sequencing incomplete despite large depth.

The gene calls are TRBV10-3 and TRBJ1-2; D is perhaps TRBD1 (6 bases). The TCR comes from a woman younger than 45 in good health. The sample comprised memory CD4+ T cells sorted from blood. Subset meaning: CD45RA-negative fraction. CDR3 amino acids: CAISVQQGINYGYTF. The CDR3 coding sequence is TGTGCCATCAGTGTACAACAGGGAATCAACTATGGCTACACCTTC.